This TCR beta chain was sequenced in a study of control samples from healthy donors and cancer patients. Measured with immunoSEQ multiplex PCR; TCRdb has only the in-frame clones, and not every one. The sample records 45,000 to 60,000 clones, about four fifths being singletons. The CDR3 is 17 residues long. Trimming at V came to 0 bases and at J to 1 base, leaving 7 bases not matched to a gene. Germline loops: CDR1 SGHRS, CDR2 YFSETQ. The rearrangement links TRBV5-1 to TRBJ2-3; 8 positions match TRBD2. This TCR was sampled from a man aged 70-80 years in good health. Sequencing used blood. CDR3 sequence: CASSLEPFGGGTDTQYF. CDR3 bases: TGCGCCAGCAGCTTGGAACCCTTCGGGGGGGGCACAGATACGCAGTATTTT.